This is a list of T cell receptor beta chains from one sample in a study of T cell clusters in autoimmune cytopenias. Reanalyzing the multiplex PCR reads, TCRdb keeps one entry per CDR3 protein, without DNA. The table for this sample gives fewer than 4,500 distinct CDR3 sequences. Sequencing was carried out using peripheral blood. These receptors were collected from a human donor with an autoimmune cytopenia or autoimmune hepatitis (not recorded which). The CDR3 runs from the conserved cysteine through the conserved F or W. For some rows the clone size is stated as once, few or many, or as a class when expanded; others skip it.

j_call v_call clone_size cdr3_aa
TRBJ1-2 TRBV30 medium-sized CAWSVRGYYGYTF
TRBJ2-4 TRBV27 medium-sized CASSHRDRVTAKNIQYF
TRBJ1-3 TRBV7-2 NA CASSFGQGAPGNTIYF
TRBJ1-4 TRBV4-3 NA CASSQVYGRGATNEKLFF
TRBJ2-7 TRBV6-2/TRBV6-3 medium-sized CATGLAAYEQYF
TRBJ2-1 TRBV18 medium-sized CASTRTGNNNEQFF
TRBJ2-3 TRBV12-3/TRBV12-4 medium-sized CASSLRGLLTDTQYF
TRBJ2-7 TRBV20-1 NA CSALREGNSYEQYF
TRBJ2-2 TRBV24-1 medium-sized CATSRTDMNTGELFF
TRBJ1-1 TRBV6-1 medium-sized CASSLQPVGTEAFF
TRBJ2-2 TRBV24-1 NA CATSDPPTRQVSGELFF
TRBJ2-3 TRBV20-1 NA CSARIPKWTTDTQYF
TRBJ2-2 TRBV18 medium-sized CASSNSQNTGELFF
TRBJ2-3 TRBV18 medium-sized CASSPGGGGATDTQYF
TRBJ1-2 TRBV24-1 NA CATSDWGREDGYTF
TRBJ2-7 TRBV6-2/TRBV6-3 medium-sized CASSYVQGARHEQYF
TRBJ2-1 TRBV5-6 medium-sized CASSLEAGPWQFF
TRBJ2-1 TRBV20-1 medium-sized CSASRQHNEQFF
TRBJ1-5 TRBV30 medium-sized CAWSRTVANQPQHF
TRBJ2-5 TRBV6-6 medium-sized CASSYLRVQETQYF
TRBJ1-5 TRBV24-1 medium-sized CATSDRRGMPQHF
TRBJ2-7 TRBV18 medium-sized CASSPVGRGLYEQYF
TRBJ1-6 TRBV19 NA CASSPGQGASSPLHF
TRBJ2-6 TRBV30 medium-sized CACPVGGAGANVLTF
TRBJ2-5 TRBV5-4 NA CASSADRAQETQYF
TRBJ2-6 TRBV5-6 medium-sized CASSSGSGANVLTF
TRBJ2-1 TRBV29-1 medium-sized CSVAPQGNGEQFF
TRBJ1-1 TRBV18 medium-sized CASSPLGGTEAFF
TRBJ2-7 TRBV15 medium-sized CATSREPSAAGGPSEQYF
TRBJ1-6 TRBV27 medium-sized CASIGRGGSYNSPLHF
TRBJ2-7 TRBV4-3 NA CASSQDGAGGLGSYEQYF
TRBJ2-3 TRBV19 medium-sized CASSIQGRTQYF
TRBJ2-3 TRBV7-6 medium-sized CASSLDMRTDTQYF
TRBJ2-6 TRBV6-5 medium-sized CASSYSGANVLTF
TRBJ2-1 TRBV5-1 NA CASTWRPSSYNEQFF
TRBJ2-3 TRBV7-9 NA CASSLGDRGDHKDTQYF
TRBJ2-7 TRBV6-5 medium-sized CASSRAGLAGYEQYF
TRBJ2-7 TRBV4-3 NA CASSHPGGEPSEQYF
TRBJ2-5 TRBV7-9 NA CASSASRREGFGAQYF
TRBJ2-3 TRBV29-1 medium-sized CSVRDLRIDTQYF
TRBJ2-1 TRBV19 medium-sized CASTMTARGGNEQFF